These T cell receptor beta chains were read from a single sample in a study of low-dose radiotherapy and immunotherapy resistance in tumors. One entry per CDR3 protein results from TCRdb running MiXCR on the reads. The sample consists of about 46,000 distinct CDR3 sequences, about 10% of them appearing once. Specimen: PBMCs, collected before treatment. The receptors here all came from a female donor with ovarian cancer. CDR3s include the opening cysteine and the closing phenylalanine or tryptophan. The order of the fields is clone size, CDR3 length, V gene, D gene, J gene, CDR3 protein, CDR3 DNA. D genes are given only for firm matches. Only part of the rows carry a size: once, few, many, or a class if the clone is expanded.

>many|13|TRBV7-8|NA|TRBJ1-1
CASSAGFEAEAFF
TGTGCCAGCAGCGCAGGGTTTGAGGCTGAAGCTTTCTTT
>many|14|TRBV6-2/TRBV6-3|TRBD1|TRBJ2-7
CASSPGQASKEQYF
TGTGCCAGCAGCCCGGGACAGGCCTCTAAAGAGCAGTACTTC
>many|15|TRBV12-3/TRBV12-4|NA|TRBJ2-4
CASSARDLAKNIQYF
TGTGCCAGCAGTGCCCGGGACCTAGCCAAAAACATTCAGTACTTC
>NA|14|TRBV5-6|TRBD1|TRBJ1-5
CASSFQGGYQPQHF
TGTGCCAGCAGTTTTCAGGGGGGCTATCAGCCCCAGCATTTT
>many|16|TRBV12-3/TRBV12-4|NA|TRBJ1-5
CASSLAGQPSNQPQHF
TGTGCCAGCAGTTTAGCTGGACAACCTAGCAATCAGCCCCAGCATTTT
>many|13|TRBV9|NA|TRBJ2-1
CASSAPRAGEQFF
TGTGCCAGCAGCGCCCCGAGGGCAGGGGAGCAGTTCTTC
>medium-sized|12|TRBV28|NA|TRBJ2-7
CASSTRRYEQYF
TGTGCCAGCAGTACCCGGCGTTACGAGCAGTACTTC
>many|14|TRBV4-3|TRBD1|TRBJ1-1
CASSQDRGQGSAFF
TGCGCCAGCAGCCAAGACAGGGGGCAGGGGTCAGCTTTCTTT
>many|11|TRBV28|TRBD1|TRBJ2-7
CASSLRQGLYF
TGTGCCAGCAGCCTCCGACAGGGCCTGTACTTC
>many|15|TRBV6-1|NA|TRBJ2-1
CASRSNTGRNNEQFF
TGTGCCAGCAGGAGTAACACAGGGCGCAACAATGAGCAGTTCTTC
>many|13|TRBV29-1|TRBD1|TRBJ1-1
CSAMTGYNTEAFF
TGCAGCGCTATGACAGGGTATAACACTGAAGCTTTCTTT
>many|14|TRBV5-1|TRBD1|TRBJ1-1
CASSLGDRVTEAFF
TGCGCCAGCAGCTTGGGGGACAGAGTAACTGAAGCTTTCTTT
>few|12|TRBV5-4|NA|TRBJ2-7
CASSFQTYEQYF
TGTGCCAGCAGCTTTCAAACCTACGAGCAGTACTTC
>many|14|TRBV20-1|NA|TRBJ2-2
CSASDTTNTGELFF
TGCAGTGCTAGCGACACCACGAACACCGGGGAGCTGTTTTTT
>many|16|TRBV6-5|TRBD2|TRBJ2-1
CASSYGAGGARNEQFF
TGTGCCAGCAGTTACGGGGCGGGGGGGGCCAGGAATGAGCAGTTCTTC
>many|14|TRBV2|TRBD1|TRBJ1-2
CASRRDRVNYGYTF
TGTGCCAGCAGGCGGGACAGGGTCAACTATGGCTACACCTTC
>many|16|TRBV6-5|TRBD1|TRBJ2-2
CASSYSQGAHTGELFF
TGTGCCAGCAGTTACTCTCAGGGGGCCCACACCGGGGAGCTGTTTTTT
>many|15|TRBV11-2|NA|TRBJ2-6
CASSIGGGGANVLTF
TGTGCCAGCAGCATAGGGGGAGGTGGGGCCAACGTCCTGACTTTC
>many|14|TRBV5-4|TRBD1|TRBJ1-4
CASSLGQGLEKLFF
TGTGCCAGCAGCTTGGGACAGGGACTCGAAAAACTGTTTTTT
>many|16|TRBV20-1|NA|TRBJ2-3
CSARDPRGVGEDTQYF
TGCAGTGCTAGAGATCCCCGCGGGGTAGGGGAAGATACGCAGTATTTT
>many|14|TRBV12-3/TRBV12-4|TRBD2|TRBJ2-1
CASSLAGGSHEQFF
TGTGCCAGCAGTCTAGCGGGGGGGTCCCATGAGCAGTTCTTC
>many|15|TRBV10-3|TRBD1|TRBJ2-7
CAISESLPRGLEQYF
TGTGCCATCAGTGAGTCATTACCGAGGGGGCTCGAGCAGTACTTC
>many|11|TRBV2|NA|TRBJ2-7
CASLRGHEQYF
TGTGCCAGCCTGCGGGGGCACGAGCAGTACTTC
>many|14|TRBV5-1|NA|TRBJ1-2
CASSLDQGSYGYTF
TGCGCCAGCAGCTTGGATCAGGGGAGCTATGGCTACACCTTC
>many|16|TRBV20-1|NA|TRBJ2-7
CSARPAGGTVPYEQYF
TGCAGTGCTAGACCCGCTGGGGGAACTGTCCCTTACGAGCAGTACTTC
>many|16|TRBV28|NA|TRBJ1-6
CASSLSLGGRNSPLHF
TGTGCCAGCAGTTTATCGCTCGGGGGGCGGAATTCACCCCTCCACTTT
>many|14|TRBV12-3/TRBV12-4|TRBD1|TRBJ2-7
CASSFQGVSAEQYF
TGTGCCAGCAGTTTTCAGGGGGTGTCCGCCGAGCAGTACTTC
>many|14|TRBV4-2|NA|TRBJ1-5
CASSQDRSKQPQHF
TGTGCCAGCAGCCAAGATCGGAGCAAACAGCCCCAGCATTTT
>few|15|TRBV23-1|TRBD1|TRBJ1-5
CASSQRTGGHQPQHF
TGCGCCAGCAGTCAACGGACAGGGGGCCATCAGCCCCAGCATTTT
>many|15|TRBV4-2|NA|TRBJ2-7
CASSQAGLKRHEQYF
TGTGCCAGCAGCCAAGCCGGACTCAAGCGCCACGAGCAGTACTTC
>many|15|TRBV11-2|TRBD2|TRBJ2-7
CASSLARRGGYEQYF
TGTGCCAGCAGCTTAGCGAGGCGCGGGGGCTACGAGCAGTACTTC
>many|16|TRBV4-1|NA|TRBJ1-4
CASSQVWAQIDEKLFF
TGCGCCAGCAGCCAAGTTTGGGCCCAAATTGATGAAAAACTGTTTTTT
>many|14|TRBV7-3|NA|TRBJ1-6
CASSSGQLNSPLHF
TGTGCCAGCAGCTCCGGACAGCTTAATTCACCCCTCCACTTT
>many|17|TRBV11-1|TRBD2|TRBJ2-1
CASSLASLGGGAGEQFF
TGTGCCAGCAGCTTAGCGTCCCTTGGCGGGGGGGCCGGTGAGCAGTTCTTC